This T cell receptor (beta chain) was captured by sequencing in a study of cytomegalovirus exposure and HLA in healthy donors. Findings and caveats of the study: TRBV6-2, TRBV6-3 and some other V segments were excluded as indistinguishable. A list of 164 TCR beta chains associated with cytomegalovirus was given.

V shed 0 bases, J shed 3 bases, and the junction held 5 bases outside the gene matches. CDR1 and CDR2 (germline): SGHRS, YFSETQ. The CDR3 runs 16 residues. 13 Jbeta primers and 60 Vbeta primers were used for the PCR. Sequenced by immunoSEQ multiplex PCR; TCRdb stores in-frame clones only, minus some. This sample has about 160,000 clones; roughly 81% occur once, and the top ten carry roughly 2.1%. Turning to this clone: The antigen remains unidentified.

Sequenced sample: PBMCs. This clonotype was sampled from a young man in good health and CMV-seropositive. This chain connects TRBV5-1 to TRBJ2-1; TRBD2 agrees at 8 bases. CDR3 nucleotide sequence: TGCGCCAGCAGCTTGGTGGCTAGCGGGCACTACAATGAGCAGTTCTTC. This codes for CASSLVASGHYNEQFF.